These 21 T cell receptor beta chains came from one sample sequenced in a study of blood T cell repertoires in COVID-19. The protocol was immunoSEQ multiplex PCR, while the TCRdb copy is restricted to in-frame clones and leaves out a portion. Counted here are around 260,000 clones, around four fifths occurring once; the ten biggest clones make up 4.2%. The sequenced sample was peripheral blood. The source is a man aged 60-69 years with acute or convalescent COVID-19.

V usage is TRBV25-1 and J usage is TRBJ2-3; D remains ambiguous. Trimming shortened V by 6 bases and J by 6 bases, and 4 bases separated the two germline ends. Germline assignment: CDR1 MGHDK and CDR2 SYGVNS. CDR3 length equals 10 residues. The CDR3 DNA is TGTGCCAGCAGCAGGGATACGCAGTATTTT. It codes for CASSRDTQYF.

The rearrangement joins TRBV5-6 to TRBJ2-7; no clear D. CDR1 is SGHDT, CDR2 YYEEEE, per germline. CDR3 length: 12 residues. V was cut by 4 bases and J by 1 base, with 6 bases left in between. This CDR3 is CASSPYSYEQYF. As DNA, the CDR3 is TGTGCCAGCAGCCCTTATTCCTACGAGCAGTACTTC.

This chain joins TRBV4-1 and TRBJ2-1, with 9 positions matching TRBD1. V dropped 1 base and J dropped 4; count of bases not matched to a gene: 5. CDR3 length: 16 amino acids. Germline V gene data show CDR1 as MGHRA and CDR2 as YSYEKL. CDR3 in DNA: TGCGCCAGCAGCCAAGCCGGGACAGGGAGGTACAATGAGCAGTTCTTC. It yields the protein CASSQAGTGRYNEQFF.

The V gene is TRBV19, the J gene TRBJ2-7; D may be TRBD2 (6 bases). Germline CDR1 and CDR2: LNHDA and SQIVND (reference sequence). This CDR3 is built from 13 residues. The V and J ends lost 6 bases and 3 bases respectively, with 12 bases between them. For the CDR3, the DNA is TGTGCCAGTAGCACTAGCAGGGTCTACGAGCAGTACTTC. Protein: CASSTSRVYEQYF.

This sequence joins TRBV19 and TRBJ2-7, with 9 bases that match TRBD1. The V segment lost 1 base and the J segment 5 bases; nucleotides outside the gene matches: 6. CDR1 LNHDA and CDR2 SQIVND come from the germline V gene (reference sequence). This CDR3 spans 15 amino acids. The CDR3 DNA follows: TGTGCCAGTAGTATAGCCGGGACAGGGCGCAACGAGCAGTACTTC. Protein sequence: CASSIAGTGRNEQYF. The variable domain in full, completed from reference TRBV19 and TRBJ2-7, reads DGGITQSPKYLFRKEGQNVTLSCEQNLNHDAMYWYRQDPGQGLRLIYYSQIVNDFQKGDIAEGYSVSREKKESFPLTVTSAQKNPTAFYLCASSIAGTGRNEQYFGPGTRLTVT.

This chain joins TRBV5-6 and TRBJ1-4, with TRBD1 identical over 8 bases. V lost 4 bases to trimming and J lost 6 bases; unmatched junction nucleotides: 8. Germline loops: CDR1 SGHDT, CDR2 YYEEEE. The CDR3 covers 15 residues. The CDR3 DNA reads TGTGCCAGCAGCCTGGGACAGGCACCGGATGAAAAACTGTTTTTT. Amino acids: CASSLGQAPDEKLFF.

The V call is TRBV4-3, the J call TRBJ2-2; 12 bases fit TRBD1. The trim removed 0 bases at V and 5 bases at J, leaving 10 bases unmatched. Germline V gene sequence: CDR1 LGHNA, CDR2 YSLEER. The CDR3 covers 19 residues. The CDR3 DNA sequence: TGCGCCAGCAGCCAAGAGGGACAGGGGGCTCTAAAGGAGACCGGGGAGCTGTTTTTT. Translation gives CASSQEGQGALKETGELFF.

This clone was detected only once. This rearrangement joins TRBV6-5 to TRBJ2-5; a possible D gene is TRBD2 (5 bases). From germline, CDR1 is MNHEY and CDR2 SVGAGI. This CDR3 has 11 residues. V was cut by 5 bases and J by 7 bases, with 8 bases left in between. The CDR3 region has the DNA TGTGCCAGCAGTACCCGGGGGACCCAGTACTTC. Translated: CASSTRGTQYF.

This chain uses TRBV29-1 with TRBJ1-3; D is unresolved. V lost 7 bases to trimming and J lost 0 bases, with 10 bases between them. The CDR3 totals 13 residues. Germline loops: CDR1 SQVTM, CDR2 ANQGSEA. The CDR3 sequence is CSGGSSSGNTIYF. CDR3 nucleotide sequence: TGCAGCGGTGGGTCTAGCTCTGGAAACACCATATATTTT.

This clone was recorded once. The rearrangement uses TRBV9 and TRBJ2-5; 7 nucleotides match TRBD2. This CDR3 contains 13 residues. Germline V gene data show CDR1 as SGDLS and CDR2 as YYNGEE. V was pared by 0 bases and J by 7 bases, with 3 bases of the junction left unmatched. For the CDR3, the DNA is TGTGCCAGCAGCGTAGTCGGGGAGGGGACCCAGTACTTC. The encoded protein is CASSVVGEGTQYF.

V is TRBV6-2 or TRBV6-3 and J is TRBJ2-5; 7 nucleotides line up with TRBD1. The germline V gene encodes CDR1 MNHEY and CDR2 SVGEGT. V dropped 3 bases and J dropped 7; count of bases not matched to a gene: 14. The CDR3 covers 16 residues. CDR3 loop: CASSYRGQSQLGTQYF. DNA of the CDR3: TGTGCCAGCAGTTATAGGGGACAGTCCCAATTAGGGACCCAGTACTTC.

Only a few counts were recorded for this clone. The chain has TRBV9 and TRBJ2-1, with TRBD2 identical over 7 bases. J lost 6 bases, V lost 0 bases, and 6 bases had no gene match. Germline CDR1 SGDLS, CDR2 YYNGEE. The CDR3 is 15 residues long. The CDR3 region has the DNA TGTGCCAGCAGCGTAGCGGCGGGAGTTGTCAATGAGCAGTTCTTC. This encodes CASSVAAGVVNEQFF.

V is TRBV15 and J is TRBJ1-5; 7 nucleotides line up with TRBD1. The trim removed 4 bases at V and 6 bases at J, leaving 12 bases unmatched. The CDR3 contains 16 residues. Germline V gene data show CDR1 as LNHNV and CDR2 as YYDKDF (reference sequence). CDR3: CATSIRTGPSFQPQHF. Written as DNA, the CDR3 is TGTGCCACCAGCATAAGGACAGGACCATCATTTCAGCCCCAGCATTTT.

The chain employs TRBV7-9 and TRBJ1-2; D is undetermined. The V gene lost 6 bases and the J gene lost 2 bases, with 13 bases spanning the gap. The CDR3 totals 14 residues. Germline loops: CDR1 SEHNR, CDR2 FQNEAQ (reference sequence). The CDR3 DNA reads TGTGCCAGCAGAGAAGCGGCGGCGAACTATGGCTACACCTTC. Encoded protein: CASREAAANYGYTF.

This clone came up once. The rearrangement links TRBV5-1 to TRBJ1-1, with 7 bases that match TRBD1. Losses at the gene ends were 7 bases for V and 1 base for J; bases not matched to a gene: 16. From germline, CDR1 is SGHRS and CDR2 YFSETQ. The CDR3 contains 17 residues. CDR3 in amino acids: CASRQGEGAVGNTEAFF. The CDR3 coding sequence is TGCGCCAGCCGCCAGGGGGAAGGGGCAGTTGGGAACACTGAAGCTTTCTTT.

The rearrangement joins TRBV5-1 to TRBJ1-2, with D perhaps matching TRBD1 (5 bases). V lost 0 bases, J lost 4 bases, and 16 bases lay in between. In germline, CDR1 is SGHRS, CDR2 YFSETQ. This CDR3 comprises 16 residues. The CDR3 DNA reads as TGCGCCAGCAGCTTGGTTCAAACAGGACCTACCTATGGCTACACCTTC. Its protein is CASSLVQTGPTYGYTF. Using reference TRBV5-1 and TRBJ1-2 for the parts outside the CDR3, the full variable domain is KAGVTQTPRYLIKTRGQQVTLSCSPISGHRSVSWYQQTPGQGLQFLFEYFSETQRNKGNFPGRFSGRQFSNSRSEMNVSTLELGDSALYLCASSLVQTGPTYGYTFGSGTRLTVV.

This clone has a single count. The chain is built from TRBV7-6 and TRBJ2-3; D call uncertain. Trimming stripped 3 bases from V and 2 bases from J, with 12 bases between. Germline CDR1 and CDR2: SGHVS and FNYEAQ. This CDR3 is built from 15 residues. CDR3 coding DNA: TGTGCCAGCAGCTTGCAGTATTCCCCCACAGATACGCAGTATTTT. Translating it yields CASSLQYSPTDTQYF.

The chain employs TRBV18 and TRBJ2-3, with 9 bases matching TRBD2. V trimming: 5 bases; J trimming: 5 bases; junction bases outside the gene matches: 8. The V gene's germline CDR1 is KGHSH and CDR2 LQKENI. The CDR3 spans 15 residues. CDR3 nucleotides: TGTGCCAGCTCAACGGGAGCGGGGGGTAAAGATACGCAGTATTTT. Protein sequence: CASSTGAGGKDTQYF.

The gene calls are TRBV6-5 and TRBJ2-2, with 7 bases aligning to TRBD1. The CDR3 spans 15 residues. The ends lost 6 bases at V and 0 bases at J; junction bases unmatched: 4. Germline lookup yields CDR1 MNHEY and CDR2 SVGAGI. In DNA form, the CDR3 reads TGTGCCAGCAGCCGACAGGGCGCGAACACCGGGGAGCTGTTTTTT. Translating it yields CASSRQGANTGELFF.

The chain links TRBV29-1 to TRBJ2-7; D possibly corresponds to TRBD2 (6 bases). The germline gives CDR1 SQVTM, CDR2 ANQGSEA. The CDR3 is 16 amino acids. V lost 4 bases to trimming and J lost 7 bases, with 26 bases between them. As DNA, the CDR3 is TGCAGCGTTGGGTCTTCCTGGGGCAGACCACGGGGGGAGCAGTACTTC. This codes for CSVGSSWGRPRGEQYF.

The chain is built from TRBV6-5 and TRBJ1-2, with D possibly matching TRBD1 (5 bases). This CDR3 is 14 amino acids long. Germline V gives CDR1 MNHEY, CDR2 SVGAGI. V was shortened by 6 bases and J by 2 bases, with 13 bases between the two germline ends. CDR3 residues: CASSPWDLNYGYTF. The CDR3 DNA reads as TGTGCCAGCAGCCCCTGGGACTTGAACTATGGCTACACCTTC.